This is a list of T cell receptor beta chains from one sample in a study of blood T cell repertoires in COVID-19. Some clones are missing from TCRdb's copy, which holds only in-frame ones; the method was immunoSEQ multiplex PCR. The sample includes around 330,000 clones, approximately 88% of them seen just once. What was sequenced was PBMCs or T cells enriched from blood (not recorded which). Receptors were obtained from a man in his sixties who had recovered from COVID-19. Each CDR3 is given with its conserved first and last residue. A D gene is named only where the DNA matches it firmly. Some rows mark clone size as missing; the rest say once, few, many or name a class of expanded clone.

J gene | V gene | clone size | D gene | CDR3 DNA | CDR3 protein
TRBJ2-1 | TRBV14 | . | TRBD2 | TGTGCCAGCAGCCACCAAACCTCCCGGCGCGGGAGGGCCCACGAGCAGTTCTTC | CASSHQTSRRGRAHEQFF
TRBJ2-3 | TRBV6-5 | . | TRBD2 | TGTGCCAGCAGTTACTCCAAACGACTAGCTCTAGATACGCAGTATTTT | CASSYSKRLALDTQYF
TRBJ2-3 | TRBV9 | . | TRBD2 | TGTGCCAGCAGCCCAGCGGGTAGCGGGACGATCACAGATACGCAGTATTTT | CASSPAGSGTITDTQYF
TRBJ1-2 | TRBV28 | . | . | TGTGCCAGCAGTTTTCGTTCGACATACGGCTACACCTTC | CASSFRSTYGYTF
TRBJ2-1 | TRBV5-5 | . | TRBD2 | TGTGCCAGCAGCGTGACTAGCGGGGACTACAATGAGCAGTTCTTC | CASSVTSGDYNEQFF
TRBJ1-2 | TRBV10-3 | . | . | TGTGCCATCAGTGAACAGGGAGTAAACTATGGCTACACCTTC | CAISEQGVNYGYTF
TRBJ1-5 | TRBV5-1 | few | . | TGCGCCAGCAGCCCGGACGGACAGAGCAATCAGCCCCAGCATTTT | CASSPDGQSNQPQHF
TRBJ2-7 | TRBV28 | . | . | TGTGCCAGCAGTTTAGGACGGGACTCCTACGAGCAGTACTTC | CASSLGRDSYEQYF
TRBJ2-7 | TRBV5-1 | . | TRBD1 | TGCGCCAGCAGCTTGGGGCAGGGGGCTACCTACGAGCAGTACTTC | CASSLGQGATYEQYF
TRBJ2-3 | TRBV4-1 | once | TRBD2 | TGCGCCAGCAGCCAACTAATAGCGGGAGTCTGGACAGATACGCAGTATTTT | CASSQLIAGVWTDTQYF
TRBJ2-1 | TRBV3-1/TRBV3-2 | once | TRBD2 | TGTGCCAGCGGGTCATCTAGCGGGGGTTACAATGAGCAGTTCTTC | CASGSSSGGYNEQFF
TRBJ2-1 | TRBV25-1 | . | . | TGTGCCAGCCGACAGGCCGAATCCTACAATGAGCAGTTCTTC | CASRQAESYNEQFF
TRBJ2-7 | TRBV5-4 | . | . | TGTGCCAGCACTACCTTCGGGAGAGGTGAGGGCTACGAGCAGTACTTC | CASTTFGRGEGYEQYF
TRBJ2-5 | TRBV19 | few | . | TGTGCCAGTAGTATTGTCCCTAGGAGTTCTCCAAGGTGGACCCAGTACTTC | CASSIVPRSSPRWTQYF
TRBJ1-2 | TRBV30 | . | TRBD1 | TGTGCCTGGAGTCCCGCGACAGGGACGAACTATGGCTACACCTTC | CAWSPATGTNYGYTF
TRBJ1-1 | TRBV7-3 | . | TRBD1 | TGTGCCAGCAGCTTAGACAGGGGCGCTGAAGCTTTCTTT | CASSLDRGAEAFF
TRBJ2-1 | TRBV19 | . | . | TGTGCCAGTAGTATAGGAACAGGGTCGAATGAGCAGTTCTTC | CASSIGTGSNEQFF
TRBJ2-5 | TRBV11-2 | . | . | TGTGCCAGCAGCTTAGATACCACAGCATCCCTCCAAGAGACCCAGTACTTC | CASSLDTTASLQETQYF
TRBJ2-1 | TRBV24-1 | . | . | TGTGCCACCAGTGGAGATGAGAATGAGCAGTTCTTC | CATSGDENEQFF
TRBJ2-2 | TRBV7-3 | . | . | TGTGCCAGCAGCCCAAACGCGGGGACTGCGAACACCGGGGAGCTGTTTTTT | CASSPNAGTANTGELFF
TRBJ2-1 | TRBV11-2 | . | TRBD2 | TGTGCCAGCAGCTTACTGCCCGGGACTAGCGGGAGGAGTGAGCAGTTCTTC | CASSLLPGTSGRSEQFF
TRBJ1-5 | TRBV12-2 | . | . | TGTGCAAGTCGCTTAGCGCAGGGGACAGGGGGTTGCTATAGCAATCAGCCCCAGCATTTT | CASRLAQGTGGCYSNQPQHF
TRBJ1-3 | TRBV18 | . | . | TGTGCCAGCTCACCACCGGGCATCTCTGGAAACACCATATATTTT | CASSPPGISGNTIYF
TRBJ2-1 | TRBV24-1 | . | . | TGTGCCACCAGTGATTTATCTGCGACATACAATGAGCAGTTCTTC | CATSDLSATYNEQFF
TRBJ1-5 | TRBV6-1 | . | . | TGTGCCAGCAGTGAGTTTGCCCAGGGCCGGGAGATCCGGGAGCATTTT | CASSEFAQGREIREHF
TRBJ1-2 | TRBV7-2 | . | . | TGTGCCAGCAGCCCTTCCCCCCAGATCTATGGCTACACCTTC | CASSPSPQIYGYTF